These 31 T cell receptor beta chains share one sample of origin, sequenced in a study of cytomegalovirus exposure and HLA in healthy donors. Primers for the PCR totalled 60 Vbeta and 13 Jbeta. Some clones are missing from TCRdb's copy, which holds only in-frame ones; the method was immunoSEQ multiplex PCR. The top ten clones hold 1.5% to 2% of a sample with more than 150,000 clones, 76% of them seen once. Material for sequencing was PBMCs. All receptors derive from a man between 18 and 29 years old in good health and CMV-seronegative.

In this sample, this clone turned up once. This chain links TRBV6-5 with TRBJ1-1; D is undetermined. The CDR3 has 13 residues. The V end was cut by 5 bases, the J end by 6 bases, with 13 bases between. Germline loops: CDR1 MNHEY, CDR2 SVGAGI. CDR3 DNA sequence: TGTGCCAGCAGTGTGGGAGAGAAGGCTGAAGCTTTCTTT. This codes for CASSVGEKAEAFF.

The chain employs TRBV7-8 and TRBJ1-1, with D possibly matching TRBD1 (6 bases). The CDR3 runs to 14 residues. Germline assignment: CDR1 SGHVS and CDR2 FQNEAQ. The V and J ends lost 6 bases and 4 bases respectively, with 15 bases between them. The CDR3 region is CASREPGESTEAFF. Written as DNA, the CDR3 is TGTGCCAGCAGAGAACCAGGGGAGAGCACTGAAGCTTTCTTT.

This chain connects TRBV18 to TRBJ2-6, with TRBD1 identical over 9 bases. The J segment lost 2 bases and the V segment lost 6 bases, leaving 5 bases of the junction unmatched. The germline gives CDR1 KGHSH, CDR2 LQKENI. CDR3 length equals 16 residues. CDR3 sequence reads: CASSPGQGTGANVLTF. The DNA of the CDR3 is TGTGCCAGCTCCCCGGGACAGGGAACTGGGGCCAACGTCCTGACTTTC. Looking up the rest from reference TRBV18 and TRBJ2-6 gives the full variable domain: NAGVMQNPRHLVRRRGQEARLRCSPMKGHSHVYWYRQLPEEGLKFMVYLQKENIIDESGMPKERFSAEFPKEGPSILRIQQVVRGDSAAYFCASSPGQGTGANVLTFGAGSRLTVL.

The chain couples TRBV27 to TRBJ1-5; no clear D gene. The length of the CDR3 is 12 residues. V lost 4 bases and J lost 11, with 12 bases in between. Germline CDR1 is MNHEY and CDR2 is SMNVEV (reference sequence). CDR3 sequence (DNA): TGTGCCAGCAGTTCAGGAGGACTGGCCCAGCATTTT. Its translation: CASSSGGLAQHF.

The V gene is TRBV23-1, the J gene TRBJ2-3; 8 bases line up with TRBD2. TRBV23-1 is labeled an ORF, and its function is uncertain. Unmatched junction bases numbered 11, after V lost 11 bases and J lost 4 bases. There are 14 residues in the CDR3. The CDR3 sequence: CAPAGTRLSDTQYF. DNA of the CDR3: TGCGCCCCGGCCGGGACTAGACTCTCAGATACGCAGTATTTT.

The V gene is TRBV5-4, the J gene TRBJ2-5; possible D gene TRBD2, 5 bases. Germline CDR1 reads SGHNT; CDR2 reads YYREEE (reference sequence). Trimming took off 4 bases at V and 3 bases at J, with 19 bases between the two ends. This CDR3 has 16 residues. In nucleotides, the CDR3 is TGTGCCAGCAGCCGCCCCGGACTCTCACTCAAAGAGACCCAGTACTTC. Its protein product is CASSRPGLSLKETQYF.

The chain uses TRBV28 and TRBJ2-2, with D maybe TRBD2 (6 bases). V lost 5 bases and J 0 bases, leaving 13 bases between the germline ends. Germline CDR1 reads MDHEN; CDR2 reads SYDVKM. The CDR3 consists of 16 residues. CDR3 residues: CASSPRDASNTGELFF. CDR3 in DNA: TGTGCCAGCAGTCCGCGGGACGCATCGAACACCGGGGAGCTGTTTTTT.

Details on this clone: Other DNA sequences from this sample encode an identical CDR3 as well. The chain joins TRBV27 to TRBJ1-5; 7 bases align to TRBD1. J lost 4 bases, V lost 9 bases, and 3 bases had no gene match. In germline, CDR1 is MNHEY, CDR2 SMNVEV (reference sequence). The CDR3 spans 12 residues. The CDR3 loop reads CASRQGNQPQHF. DNA of the CDR3: TGTGCCAGTAGACAGGGAAATCAGCCCCAGCATTTT.

The chain is built from TRBV4-2 and TRBJ1-1; maybe TRBD1 (5 bases). From germline, CDR1 is LGHNA and CDR2 YNFKEQ. The V end lost 0 bases, the J end lost 3 bases, and 8 bases lay between the germline ends. This CDR3 has 14 amino acids. CDR3 coding DNA: TGTGCCAGCAGCCAAGATCGGGGGGACACTGAAGCTTTCTTT. Translation gives CASSQDRGDTEAFF.

This chain joins TRBV9 and TRBJ2-3; 8 positions match TRBD2. CDR3 size: 16 residues. Per the germline V gene, CDR1 is SGDLS and CDR2 is YYNGEE. The V and J ends lost 0 bases and 2 bases, in that order; junction bases with no gene match: 5. CDR3 loop: CASSVDGGGNTDTQYF. The CDR3 DNA reads as TGTGCCAGCAGCGTAGATGGCGGGGGGAACACAGATACGCAGTATTTT. Full variable domain (missing parts from reference TRBV9 and TRBJ2-3): DSGVTQTPKHLITATGQRVTLRCSPRSGDLSVYWYQQSLDQGLQFLIQYYNGEERAKGNILERFSAQQFPDLHSELNLSSLELGDSALYFCASSVDGGGNTDTQYFGPGTRLTVL.

V gene TRBV30 combines with J gene TRBJ2-1, with 7 bases matching TRBD1. Germline V lookup: CDR1 GTSNPN, CDR2 SVGIG (reference sequence). With 5 bases clipped from V and 7 bases from J, the junction kept 8 bases outside the gene matches. The CDR3 is made up of 13 amino acids. The CDR3 loop is CAWERIRGNEQFF. CDR3 DNA sequence: TGTGCCTGGGAACGTATCAGGGGGAATGAGCAGTTCTTC.

This chain joins TRBV6-5 and TRBJ1-2, with D possibly being TRBD1 (6 bases). Trimming pared 2 bases from V and 8 bases from J, leaving 15 bases between. Germline-derived CDR1 and CDR2 are MNHEY and SVGAGI. This CDR3 is 14 amino acids long. The CDR3 reads CASSYTGQSRGYTF. DNA for the CDR3: TGTGCCAGCAGTTACACGGGACAATCTCGAGGCTACACCTTC.

Written as DNA, the CDR3 is TGTGCCAGCAGCACCATCCTAGCGGGGGGGCACCGGGAGCAGTTCTTC. Translation gives CASSTILAGGHREQFF. The genes are TRBV5-6 and TRBJ2-1; 12 bases are a match to TRBD2. CDR3 size: 16 residues. The germline V gene encodes CDR1 SGHDT and CDR2 YYEEEE. V lost 4 bases, J lost 10 bases, and 12 bases stayed unmatched.

This chain uses TRBV5-8 with TRBJ2-4; D uncertain. The CDR3 loop spans 15 amino acids. CDR1 is SGHTS and CDR2 is YDEGEE in the germline V gene. With 1 base removed from V and 9 bases from J, the gap between germline ends came to 17 bases. The CDR3 coding sequence is TGTGCCAGCAGCTTGATAGCTGCCGACCGTCGCATTCAGTACTTC. The encoded protein is CASSLIAADRRIQYF. Combining the CDR3 with reference TRBV5-8 and TRBJ2-4 gives the whole variable domain EAGVTQSPTHLIKTRGQQATLRCSPISGHTSVYWYQQALGLGLQFLLWYDEGEERNRGNFPPRFSGRQFPNYSSELNVNALELEDSALYLCASSLIAADRRIQYFGAGTRLSVL.

The rearrangement joins TRBV6-1 to TRBJ1-3; D is uncertain. This CDR3 is 13 amino acids long. Between the trimmed V and J ends, which lost 8 bases and 0 bases, there was a span of 8 bases. Germline assignment: CDR1 MNHNS and CDR2 SASEGT. DNA for the CDR3: TGTGCCAGCTCCGGGGTCTCTGGAAACACCATATATTTT. This codes for CASSGVSGNTIYF.

The chain is built from TRBV15 and TRBJ2-1; TRBD2 aligns across 11 bases. Unmatched junction bases numbered 5, after V lost 0 bases and J lost 4 bases. Germline V gene lookup returns CDR1 LNHNV and CDR2 YYDKDF (reference sequence). There are 17 residues in the CDR3. The CDR3 spells CATSRDPSGGRYNEQFF. In DNA, the CDR3 is TGTGCCACCAGCAGAGACCCTAGCGGGGGGAGATACAATGAGCAGTTCTTC.

The V and J genes are TRBV30 and TRBJ1-1; no clear D. Trimming removed 0 bases at V and 10 bases at J, with 9 bases between. This CDR3 is built from 11 residues. Germline lookup yields CDR1 GTSNPN and CDR2 SVGIG (reference sequence). This CDR3 reads CAWSVGVLAFF. As DNA, the CDR3 is TGTGCCTGGAGTGTTGGAGTATTAGCTTTCTTT.

The V gene is TRBV5-4, the J gene TRBJ2-4; D might be TRBD2 (5 bases). The V gene's germline CDR1 is SGHNT and CDR2 YYREEE (reference sequence). The CDR3 loop spans 16 amino acids. V was trimmed by 0 bases and J by 1 base, leaving 11 bases between them. The chain's CDR3 is CASSLAATGAKNIQYF. CDR3 DNA: TGTGCCAGCAGCTTGGCGGCTACGGGGGCCAAAAACATTCAGTACTTC.

The chain recombines TRBV6-5 with TRBJ2-7; the D gene is possibly TRBD2 (6 bases). The CDR3 has 12 amino acids. V lost 6 bases and J lost 6, with 12 bases in between. Per germline, CDR1 MNHEY and CDR2 SVGAGI. The chain's CDR3 is CASSPGGGEQYF. The CDR3 nucleotides are TGTGCCAGCAGCCCCGGGGGAGGCGAGCAGTACTTC.

This clone was counted a single time. The V and J genes are TRBV7-9 and TRBJ1-3; 7 nucleotides match TRBD1. CDR3 length equals 16 residues. The junction had 11 bases not matched to a gene; V was cut back by 5 bases and J by 4 bases. The V gene's germline CDR1 is SEHNR and CDR2 FQNEAQ (reference sequence). CDR3 in amino acids: CASSRSPTGSGNTIYF. The CDR3 coding sequence is TGTGCCAGCAGCCGCTCCCCGACAGGGTCGGGAAACACCATATATTTT.

This clone was picked up a small number of times. The chain links TRBV21-1 to TRBJ1-2; whether TRBD1, the table's D call, matches the DNA was not checked. TRBV21-1 is shown as a pseudogene. The length of the CDR3 is 9 residues. This CDR3 is CASLAGYTF. As DNA, the CDR3 is TGTGCCAGCTTGGCCGGCTACACCTTC.

The chain couples TRBV30 to TRBJ1-1; no clear D gene. CDR1 GTSNPN and CDR2 SVGIG come from the germline V gene (reference sequence). Trimming cost V 5 bases and J 5 bases, with 9 bases left between them. This CDR3 comprises 11 residues. The CDR3 is CAWSMETEAFF. CDR3 DNA: TGTGCCTGGTCGATGGAGACTGAAGCTTTCTTT.

This rearrangement joins TRBV6-1 to TRBJ2-7; D unresolved. Trimming shortened V by 4 bases and J by 0 bases, and 16 bases separated the two germline ends. The CDR3 extends over 16 amino acids. The V gene's germline CDR1 is MNHNS and CDR2 SASEGT. In DNA, the CDR3 is TGTGCCAGCAGTGCCCTCGCGGCCGAGGCCTCCTACGAGCAGTACTTC. Amino acid sequence: CASSALAAEASYEQYF.

The chain has TRBV7-9 and TRBJ2-5; D is possibly TRBD1 (6 bases). The CDR3 extends over 11 amino acids. Trimming left V 1 base short and J 12 bases short, with 9 bases between. Germline V gene data show CDR1 as SEHNR and CDR2 as FQNEAQ (reference sequence). CDR3 in amino acids: CASSLGAGEYF. The CDR3 coding sequence is TGTGCCAGCAGCTTAGGGGCAGGGGAGTACTTC.

The chain links TRBV6-1 to TRBJ1-6; TRBD1 agrees at 9 bases. With 6 bases clipped from V and 10 bases from J, the junction kept 10 bases outside the gene matches. CDR3 size: 15 residues. Germline-derived CDR1 and CDR2 are MNHNS and SASEGT. The CDR3 coding sequence is TGTGCCAGCAGGAGACCGGGACAGGGTTTCTCACCCCTCCACTTT. Translated, it gives CASRRPGQGFSPLHF.

The V gene is TRBV6-1, the J gene TRBJ2-3, with TRBD2 matching 9 bases. Germline V gene lookup returns CDR1 MNHNS and CDR2 SASEGT. Trimming cost V 0 bases and J 4 bases; bases outside gene matches: 2. The CDR3 is made up of 15 amino acids. The CDR3 here is CASSEASGSPDTQYF. CDR3 DNA sequence: TGTGCCAGCAGTGAAGCTAGCGGGAGCCCAGATACGCAGTATTTT.

The chain couples TRBV28 to TRBJ2-3; D gene uncertain. Germline assignment: CDR1 MDHEN and CDR2 SYDVKM. V dropped 3 bases and J dropped 1 base, with 8 bases sitting between them. The length of the CDR3 is 14 residues. This CDR3 reads CASSFLSGTDTQYF. The DNA for the CDR3 is TGTGCCAGCAGTTTTTTGTCGGGCACAGATACGCAGTATTTT.

V gene TRBV7-9 combines with J gene TRBJ1-1; D perhaps matches TRBD1 (6 bases). Germline V gives CDR1 SEHNR, CDR2 FQNEAQ (reference sequence). The CDR3 contains 14 residues. Trimming took 0 bases from V and 4 from J, leaving 9 bases between them. The CDR3, as DNA: TGTGCCAGCAGCTTAGCTAGGGGGAGCACTGAAGCTTTCTTT. Translated: CASSLARGSTEAFF.

The chain joins TRBV7-9 to TRBJ2-3; TRBD2 agrees at 12 bases. The J segment lost 2 bases and the V segment lost 1 base, leaving 1 base of the junction unmatched. CDR1 is SEHNR, CDR2 FQNEAQ, per germline (reference sequence). The CDR3 is made up of 16 amino acids. In nucleotides, the CDR3 is TGTGCCAGCAGCTTAGGACTAGCGGGGGCCACAGATACGCAGTATTTT. Protein: CASSLGLAGATDTQYF.

This chain connects TRBV15 to TRBJ2-7, with D perhaps matching TRBD1 (5 bases). Trimming removed 6 bases at V and 7 bases at J, with 19 bases between. In germline, CDR1 is LNHNV, CDR2 YYDKDF (reference sequence). The CDR3 spans 14 residues. The CDR3 region has the DNA TGTGCCACCAGGGGTGGCAGACAGCTTGGGGAGCAGTACTTC. The encoded protein is CATRGGRQLGEQYF.

This chain connects TRBV7-9 to TRBJ1-4, with a tentative D call TRBD1 (6 bases). V was cut by 5 bases and J by 5 bases, with 15 bases left in between. The CDR3 spans 15 residues. The germline gives CDR1 SEHNR, CDR2 FQNEAQ (reference sequence). CDR3 DNA sequence: TGTGCCAGCAGCCAAGCCGAGGGGGGGAATGAAAAACTGTTTTTT. Translating it yields CASSQAEGGNEKLFF.